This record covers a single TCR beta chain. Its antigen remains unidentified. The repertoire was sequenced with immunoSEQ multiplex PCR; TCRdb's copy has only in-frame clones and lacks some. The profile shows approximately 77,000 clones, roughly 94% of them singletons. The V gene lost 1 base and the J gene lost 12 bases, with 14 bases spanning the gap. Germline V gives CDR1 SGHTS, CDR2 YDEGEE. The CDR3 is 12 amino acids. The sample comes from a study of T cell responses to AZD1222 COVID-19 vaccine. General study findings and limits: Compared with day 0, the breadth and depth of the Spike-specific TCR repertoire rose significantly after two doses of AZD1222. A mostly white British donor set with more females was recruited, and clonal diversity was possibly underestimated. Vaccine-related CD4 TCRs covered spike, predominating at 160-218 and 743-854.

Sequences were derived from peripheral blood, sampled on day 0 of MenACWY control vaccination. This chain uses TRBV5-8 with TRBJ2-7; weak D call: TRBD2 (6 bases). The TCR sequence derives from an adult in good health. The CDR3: CASSLYRGGGYF. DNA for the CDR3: TGTGCCAGCAGCTTGTACCGGGGAGGAGGGTACTTC.